The 30 T cell receptor beta chains below were found in one sample sequenced in a study of cytotoxic CD8 clonotypes in ibrutinib-treated CLL. The data were produced by immunoSEQ multiplex PCR, yet TCRdb's version contains in-frame clones alone and is incomplete. The sample consists of 130,000 or so clones, approximately 80% of them appearing once. Material: PBMCs, obtained after 12 months of ibrutinib treatment. These receptors all stem from a human donor with chronic lymphocytic leukemia.

The chain recombines TRBV7-8 with TRBJ1-1, with a possible D match to TRBD1 (5 bases). The CDR3 spans 15 residues. Looked up from germline, CDR1 is SGHVS and CDR2 is FQNEAQ. V was shortened by 1 base and J by 1 base, with 10 bases between the two germline ends. The CDR3 region is CASSLGGVRNTEAFF. CDR3 DNA sequence: TGTGCCAGCAGCTTAGGGGGGGTCAGGAACACTGAAGCTTTCTTT.

The rearrangement joins TRBV28 to TRBJ1-4, with 8 nucleotides matching TRBD1. The CDR3 loop spans 14 amino acids. Germline trimming cut 4 bases from V and 11 bases from J; bases unmatched to any gene: 9. Germline assignment: CDR1 MDHEN and CDR2 SYDVKM. The CDR3 nucleotides are TGTGCCAGCAGTTCTACAGGGGGGACTAAGAAACTGTTTTTT. Translated: CASSSTGGTKKLFF.

V usage is TRBV21-1 and J usage is TRBJ2-7; no check of the table's D call, TRBD1, against the DNA was made. TRBV21-1 is assigned pseudogene status. The CDR3 has 14 amino acids. As DNA, the CDR3 is TGTGCCAGCAGCAAAGGTCCAGGGTCCTACGAGCAGTACTTC. Protein product: CASSKGPGSYEQYF.

The chain is built from TRBV4-1 and TRBJ2-1; 10 bases agree with TRBD1. V dropped 0 bases and J dropped 0; count of bases not matched to a gene: 5. Germline loops: CDR1 MGHRA, CDR2 YSYEKL. The CDR3 is made up of 18 amino acids. The CDR3 region is CASSQEGGQGSSYNEQFF. Here the CDR3 DNA reads TGCGCCAGCAGCCAAGAAGGGGGACAGGGGAGCTCCTACAATGAGCAGTTCTTC.

This clone was seen only a few times. With only one base between it and a far larger clone, this is likely a read error. V is TRBV4-2 and J is TRBJ2-5; D possibly corresponds to TRBD1 (6 bases). The germline V gene encodes CDR1 LGHNA and CDR2 YNFKEQ. This CDR3 region has 15 residues. V dropped 4 bases and J dropped 5 bases, with 17 bases sitting between them. DNA for the CDR3: TGTGCCAGCAGCCCAGAGGACAGCCCACGGGAGACCCAGTACTTC. This encodes CASSPEDSPRETQYF.

The chain uses TRBV7-9 and TRBJ1-5; D might be TRBD1 (5 bases). The germline V gene encodes CDR1 SEHNR and CDR2 FQNEAQ (reference sequence). The CDR3 is 15 amino acids. Trimming removed 5 bases from V and 4 bases from J, with 15 bases in between. Here the CDR3 DNA reads TGTGCCAGCAGCAAAACAGGACAAAGTAATCAGCCCCAGCATTTT. Protein sequence: CASSKTGQSNQPQHF.

This clone was counted many times. The same CDR3 arises from other DNA sequences in this sample as well. This chain uses TRBV18 with TRBJ1-5; the D gene is possibly TRBD1 (5 bases). Trimming took off 3 bases at V and 7 bases at J, with 10 bases between the two ends. In germline, CDR1 is KGHSH, CDR2 LQKENI. This CDR3 contains 13 residues. The CDR3, as DNA: TGTGCCAGCTCACCGTCCAGGGAGCAGCCCCAGCATTTT. Translating it yields CASSPSREQPQHF.

This rearrangement joins TRBV2 to TRBJ1-5, with D maybe TRBD1 (6 bases). CDR3 length: 16 residues. V was clipped by 0 bases and J by 4 bases, with 13 bases between them. Germline V lookup: CDR1 SNHLY, CDR2 FYNNEI. CDR3 loop: CASSEALRGGNQPQHF. CDR3 in DNA: TGTGCCAGCAGTGAAGCGCTTCGAGGGGGTAATCAGCCCCAGCATTTT.

This chain joins TRBV2 and TRBJ2-3; 9 bases line up with TRBD1. Losses at the gene ends were 7 bases for V and 1 base for J; bases not matched to a gene: 3. CDR3 length: 14 amino acids. Germline CDR1 and CDR2: SNHLY and FYNNEI. The DNA of the CDR3 is TGTGCCAGCAACCGGGACAGGGGCACAGATACGCAGTATTTT. Amino acids: CASNRDRGTDTQYF.

There are a few counts of this clone. CDR3: CASSFRGGTEAFF. CDR3 in DNA: TGTGCCAGCAGTTTCCGGGGGGGCACTGAAGCTTTCTTT. The chain links TRBV27 to TRBJ1-1; a weak D match, TRBD1 (5 bases). The length of the CDR3 is 13 residues. In germline, CDR1 is MNHEY, CDR2 SMNVEV (reference sequence). V lost 3 bases and J lost 4, with 9 bases in between.

This chain links TRBV7-2 with TRBJ1-2; 9 nucleotides match TRBD1. V lost 1 base and J lost 8; bases outside the gene matches: 14. There are 17 residues in the CDR3. The V gene's germline CDR1 is SGHTA and CDR2 FQGNSA. This CDR3 reads CASSLEFSGTGSLGYTF. The CDR3 bases are TGTGCCAGCAGCTTAGAGTTTTCCGGGACAGGGTCCCTCGGCTACACCTTC.

The chain has TRBV5-6 and TRBJ2-1, with a tentative D call TRBD1 (5 bases). V lost 4 bases and J lost 4, with 9 bases in between. CDR3 size: 13 residues. Germline loops: CDR1 SGHDT, CDR2 YYEEEE. The CDR3 DNA reads TGTGCCAGCAGCCAGGACACATACAATGAGCAGTTCTTC. Translation gives CASSQDTYNEQFF.

The CDR3 spells CAIRETGDSPLHF. The CDR3 nucleotides read TGTGCCATCAGGGAAACAGGGGATTCACCCCTCCACTTT. The gene calls are TRBV10-3 and TRBJ1-6; TRBD1 matches at 7 bases. V gave up 6 bases and J gave up 8 bases; unmatched junction bases: 4. The germline gives CDR1 ENHRY, CDR2 SYGVKD. This CDR3 is 13 amino acids long.

This chain joins TRBV9 and TRBJ1-1, with a weak D call TRBD1 (5 bases). Germline CDR1 reads SGDLS; CDR2 reads YYNGEE. The ends were cut back, 1 base at V and 1 base at J, with 11 bases in the middle. This CDR3 comprises 15 residues. CDR3 protein: CASSVWGGGNTEAFF. CDR3 DNA sequence: TGTGCCAGCAGCGTATGGGGGGGAGGGAACACTGAAGCTTTCTTT.

The rearrangement joins TRBV28 to TRBJ1-5, with a weak D call TRBD1 (5 bases). This CDR3 is 12 amino acids long. V was clipped by 6 bases and J by 6 bases, with 9 bases between them. CDR1 MDHEN and CDR2 SYDVKM come from the germline V gene. CDR3: CASRIQAQPQHF. Here the CDR3 DNA reads TGTGCCAGCAGAATACAGGCTCAGCCCCAGCATTTT.

CDR3 sequence: CASSIRSGRRKSTNEKLFF. CDR3 DNA sequence: TGTGCCAGTAGTATCAGGTCTGGCCGTCGCAAATCAACTAATGAAAAACTGTTTTTT. The J gene is TRBJ1-4, the V gene TRBV19; D unclear. Germline CDR1 is LNHDA and CDR2 is SQIVND (reference sequence). Trimming cost V 3 bases and J 0 bases, with 20 bases left between them. The CDR3 extends over 19 amino acids. The full variable domain, in which reference TRBV19 and TRBJ1-4 provide the parts outside the CDR3, is DGGITQSPKYLFRKEGQNVTLSCEQNLNHDAMYWYRQDPGQGLRLIYYSQIVNDFQKGDIAEGYSVSREKKESFPLTVTSAQKNPTAFYLCASSIRSGRRKSTNEKLFFGSGTQLSVL.

This clone appeared once. This chain links TRBV11-2 with TRBJ1-4; D is perhaps TRBD1 (5 bases). Trimming cost V 5 bases and J 7 bases, with 14 bases left between them. Germline lookup yields CDR1 SGHAT and CDR2 FQNNGV. The CDR3 runs to 14 residues. The CDR3, as DNA: TGTGCCAGCAGCCCCGAGGGGTATGGTGAAAAACTGTTTTTT. It translates to CASSPEGYGEKLFF.

Note on this clone: Within the sample, other DNA sequences also encode this same CDR3. J is TRBJ1-1 and V is TRBV5-4, with TRBD1 matching 9 bases. J lost 5 bases, V lost 4 bases, and 6 bases had no gene match. The CDR3 covers 14 residues. Germline V CDR1 and CDR2: SGHNT, YYREEE (reference sequence). CDR3 sequence reads: CASSLGQGGTEAFF. The CDR3 region has the DNA TGTGCCAGCAGCCTGGGACAGGGAGGGACTGAAGCTTTCTTT.

The chain carries TRBV5-1 and TRBJ2-1; D remains unclear. This CDR3 contains 14 residues. Trimming took off 1 base at V and 4 bases at J, with 9 bases between the two ends. Germline lookup yields CDR1 SGHRS and CDR2 YFSETQ. The CDR3 reads CASSLSGPYNEQFF. Written as DNA, the CDR3 is TGCGCCAGCAGCTTGTCCGGGCCATACAATGAGCAGTTCTTC.

The chain links TRBV19 to TRBJ2-7; maybe TRBD1 (6 bases). CDR1 and CDR2 (germline): LNHDA, SQIVND (reference sequence). V shed 5 bases and J shed 4 bases, with 12 bases lying between them. The CDR3 is made up of 13 amino acids. CDR3 residues: CASSPGHLYEQYF. DNA of the CDR3: TGTGCCAGTAGTCCGGGACATCTATACGAGCAGTACTTC. Full variable domain (rest looked up from reference TRBV19 and TRBJ2-7): DGGITQSPKYLFRKEGQNVTLSCEQNLNHDAMYWYRQDPGQGLRLIYYSQIVNDFQKGDIAEGYSVSREKKESFPLTVTSAQKNPTAFYLCASSPGHLYEQYFGPGTRLTVT.

The V call is TRBV2, the J call TRBJ2-5; maybe TRBD2 (5 bases). The CDR3 is 15 amino acids. Trimming cost V 2 bases and J 3 bases, with 13 bases left between them. Germline CDR1 and CDR2: SNHLY and FYNNEI. DNA of the CDR3: TGTGCCAGCAGTGAACGGCCTAGCAGAGAAGAGACCCAGTACTTC. Translating it yields CASSERPSREETQYF.

This chain joins TRBV28 and TRBJ2-5; TRBD1 aligns across 7 bases. CDR1 and CDR2 (germline): MDHEN, SYDVKM. The CDR3 extends over 14 amino acids. V was pared by 6 bases and J by 3 bases, with 7 bases of the junction left unmatched. This CDR3 is CASRRGQIKETQYF. DNA for the CDR3: TGTGCCAGCAGACGGGGACAGATAAAAGAGACCCAGTACTTC.

The CDR3, as DNA: TGTGCCAGTAGTAACAGGCTCCGGGACACCAACAATGAGCAGTTCTTC. Translated: CASSNRLRDTNNEQFF. The rearrangement joins TRBV19 to TRBJ2-1, with D tentatively TRBD1 (6 bases). Germline-derived CDR1 and CDR2 are LNHDA and SQIVND (reference sequence). Trimming pared 4 bases from V and 5 bases from J, leaving 18 bases between. The CDR3 totals 16 residues.

As for this clone: Other DNA sequences in the same sample also yield this CDR3. The chain links TRBV18 to TRBJ1-5; 9 nucleotides agree with TRBD1. The CDR3 consists of 15 residues. The germline gives CDR1 KGHSH, CDR2 LQKENI. Losses at the gene ends were 3 bases for V and 4 bases for J; bases not matched to a gene: 4. CDR3 region: CASSPGTGFNQPQHF. The DNA of the CDR3 is TGTGCCAGCTCACCCGGGACAGGGTTTAATCAGCCCCAGCATTTT.

V and J are TRBV5-6 and TRBJ2-1; tentatively, D is TRBD2 (6 bases). The CDR3 covers 12 residues. The V gene's germline CDR1 is SGHDT and CDR2 YYEEEE. The V end lost 0 bases, the J end lost 9 bases, and 7 bases lay between the germline ends. The CDR3: CASSLAGGEQFF. DNA for the CDR3: TGTGCCAGCAGCTTGGCCGGGGGTGAGCAGTTCTTC.

This clone appeared once. This sequence joins TRBV10-1 and TRBJ2-5; D is perhaps TRBD1 (5 bases). This CDR3 contains 16 residues. CDR1 is WNHNN and CDR2 is SYGVQD in the germline V gene (reference sequence). Trimming took off 4 bases at V and 2 bases at J, with 17 bases between the two ends. CDR3 loop: CASSGKGFQGQETQYF. The CDR3, as DNA: TGCGCCAGCAGTGGAAAGGGGTTCCAAGGGCAAGAGACCCAGTACTTC.

The chain combines TRBV5-1 with TRBJ2-2, with D possibly TRBD2 on 5 matching bases. Germline CDR1 is SGHRS and CDR2 is YFSETQ. This CDR3 is 15 amino acids long. V was cut by 4 bases and J by 1 base, with 11 bases left in between. CDR3: CASSGRTLNTGELFF. The DNA for the CDR3 is TGCGCCAGCAGCGGCCGGACTCTGAACACCGGGGAGCTGTTTTTT.

The V and J genes are TRBV6-6 and TRBJ2-7; TRBD1 is a possible D gene (5 bases). The ends were cut back, 6 bases at V and 4 bases at J, with 16 bases in the middle. The CDR3 spans 14 residues. CDR1 is MNHNY, CDR2 SVGAGI, per germline (reference sequence). This chain's CDR3 is CASSRSGQGYEQYF. The CDR3, as DNA: TGTGCCAGCAGCCGGAGTGGGCAGGGATACGAGCAGTACTTC.

The rearrangement joins TRBV29-1 to TRBJ2-5; TRBD2 agrees at 13 bases. V lost 7 bases to trimming and J lost 4 bases; unmatched junction nucleotides: 3. The length of the CDR3 is 13 residues. Germline-derived CDR1 and CDR2 are SQVTM and ANQGSEA. The CDR3 DNA follows: TGCAGCGGGGGACTAGCGGGGTCAGAGACCCAGTACTTC. This gives the protein CSGGLAGSETQYF.

This clone was recorded a few times. This chain connects TRBV29-1 to TRBJ2-3, with D tentatively TRBD2 (6 bases). Germline CDR1 SQVTM, CDR2 ANQGSEA. This CDR3 has 12 residues. The germline V and J ends were trimmed by 5 bases and 4 bases, with 10 bases remaining between them. CDR3 sequence: CSVWDWSDTQYF. In DNA form, the CDR3 reads TGCAGCGTTTGGGACTGGTCAGATACGCAGTATTTT.